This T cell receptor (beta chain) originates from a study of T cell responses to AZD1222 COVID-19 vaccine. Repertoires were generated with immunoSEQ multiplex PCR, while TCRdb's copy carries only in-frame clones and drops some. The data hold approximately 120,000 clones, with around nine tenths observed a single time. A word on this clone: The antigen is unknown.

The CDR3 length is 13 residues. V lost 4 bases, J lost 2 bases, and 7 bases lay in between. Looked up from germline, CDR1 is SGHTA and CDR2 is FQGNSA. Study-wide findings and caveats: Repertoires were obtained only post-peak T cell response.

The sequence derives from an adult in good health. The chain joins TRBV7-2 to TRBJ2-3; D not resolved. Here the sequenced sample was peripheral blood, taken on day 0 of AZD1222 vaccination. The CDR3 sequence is CASSSRPTDTQYF. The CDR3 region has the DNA TGTGCCAGCAGCTCTAGACCCACAGATACGCAGTATTTT. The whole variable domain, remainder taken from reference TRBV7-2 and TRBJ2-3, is GAGVSQSPSNKVTEKGKDVELRCDPISGHTALYWYRQSLGQGLEFLIYFQGNSAPDKSGLPSDRFSAERTGGSVSTLTIQRTQQEDSAVYLCASSSRPTDTQYFGPGTRLTVL.